These 14 T cell receptor beta chains came from one sample sequenced in a study of human T cells and chemical hapten exposure. From the RACE reads, TCRdb called clonotypes with MiXCR, one entry per CDR3 protein. The sample holds some 62,000 distinct CDR3 sequences; about 10% are singletons and the top ten take approximately 2.4%. Time point: patch test 3, about 24 weeks after DPC sensitization. Treatment defined: therapeutic diphenylcyclopropenone sensitization with weekly scalp DPC. The specimen comprised whole blood, sampled in connection with sensitization to the hapten diphenylcyclopropenone (DPC). The receptors were gathered from a woman aged 25 to 39 with alopecia areata. Some clones in this sample may be carry-over from other donors' samples.

This clonotype was detected only a few times. The chain recombines TRBV25-1 with TRBJ1-4; D is ambiguous. From germline, CDR1 is MGHDK and CDR2 SYGVNS. Deletions cut 2 bases from V and 5 bases from J, with 12 bases between. The length of the CDR3 is 15 residues. In nucleotides, the CDR3 is TGTGCCAGCAGTGAACGGGGAAGGAGGAATGAAAAACTGTTTTTT. Translation: CASSERGRRNEKLFF.

Remarks on this clonotype: The DNA is omitted, as the CDR3 cannot be located on it reliably, and the CDR3 follows TCRdb's listing. The chain employs TRBV11-3 and TRBJ2-1; the D call in the table, TRBD2, was not verified against the DNA. Germline CDR1 is SGHNT and CDR2 is YENEEA. The length of the CDR3 is 15 amino acids, counting both ends. CDR3 residues: CASSLDFGPANEQFF.

In this sample, this clonotype turned up once. The chain uses TRBV3-1 and TRBJ2-5, with a weak D call TRBD2 (6 bases). The CDR3 is 12 residues long. CDR1 and CDR2 (germline): LGHDT, YNNKEL (reference sequence). Trimming pared 10 bases from V and 1 base from J, leaving 10 bases between. The CDR3 reads CAIRDSQETQYF. In DNA, the CDR3 is TGTGCCATCCGGGACTCCCAAGAGACCCAGTACTTC.

The chain joins TRBV11-2 to TRBJ2-3, with 12 bases identical to TRBD2. The CDR3 runs to 16 residues. CDR1 SGHAT and CDR2 FQNNGV come from the germline V gene. V gave up 5 bases and J gave up 4 bases; unmatched junction bases: 7. This CDR3 reads CASSQRLAGVADTQYF. The CDR3 nucleotides are TGTGCCAGCAGCCAGAGACTAGCGGGGGTGGCAGATACGCAGTATTTT.

This clonotype has ten or more counts. The rearrangement joins TRBV12-3 or TRBV12-4 to TRBJ2-1, with D perhaps TRBD1 (5 bases). V gave up 3 bases and J gave up 2 bases, with 8 bases separating them. The CDR3 extends over 14 amino acids. This CDR3 reads CASSFDSTYNEQFF. The CDR3 DNA reads as TGTGCCAGCAGTTTTGACAGTACCTACAATGAGCAGTTCTTC.

This sequence joins TRBV5-5 and TRBJ1-1, with unresolved D. In germline, CDR1 is SGHKS, CDR2 YYEKEE (reference sequence). This CDR3 region has 11 residues. V was clipped by 0 bases and J by 7 bases, with 4 bases between them. The CDR3 here is CASSLDYEAFF. CDR3 sequence (DNA): TGTGCCAGCAGCTTGGATTATGAAGCTTTCTTT. The whole variable domain, filled in from reference TRBV5-5 and TRBJ1-1, reads DAGVTQSPTHLIKTRGQQVTLRCSPISGHKSVSWYQQVLGQGPQFIFQYYEKEERGRGNFPDRFSARQFPNYSSELNVNALLLGDSALYLCASSLDYEAFFGQGTRLTVV.

The gene calls are TRBV6-2 or TRBV6-3 and TRBJ1-1, with D hard to call. The CDR3 is 13 residues long. Germline CDR1 reads MNHEY; CDR2 reads SVGEGT. Deletions cut 6 bases from V and 0 bases from J, with 8 bases between. CDR3 in amino acids: CASSHGLNTEAFF. In nucleotides, the CDR3 is TGTGCCAGCAGCCACGGACTGAACACTGAAGCTTTCTTT.

This clonotype was counted between two and nine times. This chain links TRBV18 with TRBJ1-1; unclear D gene. Germline V gene lookup returns CDR1 KGHSH and CDR2 LQKENI. This CDR3 is built from 14 residues. The ends were cut back, 6 bases at V and 4 bases at J, with 15 bases in the middle. The CDR3 region has the DNA TGTGCCAGCTCCCCCTGGACGGTGGGCACTGAAGCTTTCTTT. Encoded protein: CASSPWTVGTEAFF.

This clonotype was counted at least ten times. This chain connects TRBV28 to TRBJ2-7, with 9 bases aligning to TRBD1. The CDR3 loop spans 15 amino acids. J lost 4 bases, V lost 5 bases, and 9 bases had no gene match. Germline-derived CDR1 and CDR2 are MDHEN and SYDVKM. The CDR3 bases are TGTGCCAGCAGTCTAGAAGGGACAGGGAATTACGAGCAGTACTTC. This translates into CASSLEGTGNYEQYF.

The V gene is TRBV2, the J gene TRBJ1-3; 9 nucleotides match TRBD1. This CDR3 is built from 13 residues. The J segment lost 1 base and the V segment lost 10 bases, leaving 2 bases of the junction unmatched. Germline assignment: CDR1 SNHLY and CDR2 FYNNEI. The CDR3 sequence: CATDRGSGNTIYF. DNA of the CDR3: TGTGCCACCGACAGGGGGTCTGGAAACACCATATATTTT. Full variable domain (outside the CDR3, taken from reference TRBV2 and TRBJ1-3): EPEVTQTPSHQVTQMGQEVILRCVPISNHLYFYWYRQILGQKVEFLVSFYNNEISEKSEIFDDQFSVERPDGSNFTLKIRSTKLEDSAMYFCATDRGSGNTIYFGEGSWLTVV.

The J gene is TRBJ1-1, the V gene TRBV7-9; D gene ambiguous. Germline V gives CDR1 SEHNR, CDR2 FQNEAQ (reference sequence). Between the trimmed V and J ends, which lost 1 base and 3 bases, there was a span of 12 bases. This CDR3 has 15 residues. This chain's CDR3 is CASSLEGGRDTEAFF. DNA for the CDR3: TGTGCCAGCAGCTTAGAGGGAGGGAGGGACACTGAAGCTTTCTTT.

This chain links TRBV6-4 with TRBJ1-1; D remains unclear. The V gene lost 0 bases and the J gene lost 8 bases, with 10 bases spanning the gap. Germline-derived CDR1 and CDR2 are MRHNA and SNTAGT. CDR3 length equals 13 residues. The CDR3 DNA sequence: TGTGCCAGCAGTGACTCGATGGGTTCCGAAGCTTTCTTT. Its translation: CASSDSMGSEAFF.

This clonotype has more than one count but fewer than ten. The chain carries TRBV4-3 and TRBJ2-3; D assignment may be TRBD1 or TRBD2 (5 bases each). The germline CDR1 and CDR2 sequences are LGHNA and YSLEER. Trimming shortened V by 0 bases and J by 0 bases, and 13 bases separated the two germline ends. The CDR3 runs to 17 residues. The CDR3 coding sequence is TGCGCCAGCAGCCAAGATGCCCAGGGCGGGAGCACAGATACGCAGTATTTT. This encodes CASSQDAQGGSTDTQYF.

This clonotype was observed a handful of times. The J gene is TRBJ2-1, the V gene TRBV18, with TRBD2 matching 9 bases. The germline V gene encodes CDR1 KGHSH and CDR2 LQKENI. CDR3 length: 14 amino acids. The J segment lost 8 bases and the V segment lost 5 bases, leaving 7 bases of the junction unmatched. CDR3 nucleotides: TGTGCCAGCTCAATTAGCGGGAGTACCGATGAGCAGTTCTTC. Amino acid sequence: CASSISGSTDEQFF. The whole variable domain, filled in from reference TRBV18 and TRBJ2-1, reads NAGVMQNPRHLVRRRGQEARLRCSPMKGHSHVYWYRQLPEEGLKFMVYLQKENIIDESGMPKERFSAEFPKEGPSILRIQQVVRGDSAAYFCASSISGSTDEQFFGPGTRLTVL.